One T cell receptor beta chain is described in this entry. This sample was taken from a study of T cell changes during pregnancy in multiple sclerosis. V lost 8 bases and J 7 bases, leaving 26 bases between the germline ends. The CDR3 contains 15 residues. Per germline, CDR1 GTSNPN and CDR2 SVGIG (reference sequence). Assay: immunoSEQ multiplex PCR; the TCRdb copy retains only in-frame clones and omits some. The sample contains approximately 30,000 clones, around nine tenths of which appear only once. Sample: CD8+ T cells from peripheral blood mononuclear cells, taken in the second trimester of pregnancy. The TCR comes from a female donor with multiple sclerosis, enrolled in a pregnancy study. V and J are TRBV30 and TRBJ1-2, with no clear D. CDR3 protein: CAAPSMAGPSSGYTF. The CDR3 DNA follows: TGTGCCGCCCCGTCGATGGCAGGTCCTTCGAGTGGCTACACCTTC.